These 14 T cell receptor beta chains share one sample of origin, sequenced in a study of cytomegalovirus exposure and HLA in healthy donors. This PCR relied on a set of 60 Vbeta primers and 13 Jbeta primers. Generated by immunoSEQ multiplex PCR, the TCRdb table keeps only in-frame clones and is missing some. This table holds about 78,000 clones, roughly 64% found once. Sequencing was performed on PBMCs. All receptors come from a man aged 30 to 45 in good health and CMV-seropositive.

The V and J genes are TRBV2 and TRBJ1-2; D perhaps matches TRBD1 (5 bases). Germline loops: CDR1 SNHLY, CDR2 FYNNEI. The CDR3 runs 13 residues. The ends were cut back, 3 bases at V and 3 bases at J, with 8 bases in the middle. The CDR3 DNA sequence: TGTGCCAGCAGTGACCCCAGGGACTATGGCTACACCTTC. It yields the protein CASSDPRDYGYTF.

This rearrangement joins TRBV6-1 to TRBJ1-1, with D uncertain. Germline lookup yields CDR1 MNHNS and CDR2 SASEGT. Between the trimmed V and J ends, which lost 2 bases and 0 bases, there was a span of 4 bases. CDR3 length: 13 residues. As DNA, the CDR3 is TGTGCCAGCAGTGAACGGGTGAACACTGAAGCTTTCTTT. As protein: CASSERVNTEAFF.

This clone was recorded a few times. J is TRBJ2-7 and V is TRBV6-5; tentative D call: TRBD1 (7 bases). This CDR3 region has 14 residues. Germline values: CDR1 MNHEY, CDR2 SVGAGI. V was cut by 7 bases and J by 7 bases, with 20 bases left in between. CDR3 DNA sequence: TGTGCCAGCATCGGTCGCAGGGGGGCGGGTGAGCAGTACTTC. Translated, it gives CASIGRRGAGEQYF.

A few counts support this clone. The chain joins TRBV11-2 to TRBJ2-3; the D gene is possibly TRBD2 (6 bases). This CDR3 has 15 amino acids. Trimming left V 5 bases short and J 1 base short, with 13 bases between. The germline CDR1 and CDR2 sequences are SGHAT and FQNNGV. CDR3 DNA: TGTGCCAGCAGCCAAACCTGGGAGGGCACAGATACGCAGTATTTT. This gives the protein CASSQTWEGTDTQYF. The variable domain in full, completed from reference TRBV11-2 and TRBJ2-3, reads EAGVAQSPRYKIIEKRQSVAFWCNPISGHATLYWYQQILGQGPKLLIQFQNNGVVDDSQLPKDRFSAERLKGVDSTLKIQPAKLEDSAVYLCASSQTWEGTDTQYFGPGTRLTVL.

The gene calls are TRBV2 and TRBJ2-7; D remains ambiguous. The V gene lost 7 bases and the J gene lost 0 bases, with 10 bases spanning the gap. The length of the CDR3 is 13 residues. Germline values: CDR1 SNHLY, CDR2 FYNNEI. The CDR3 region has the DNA TGTGCCAGCACCACCCCTAGCTCCTACGAGCAGTACTTC. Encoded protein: CASTTPSSYEQYF. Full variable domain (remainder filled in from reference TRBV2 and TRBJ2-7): EPEVTQTPSHQVTQMGQEVILRCVPISNHLYFYWYRQILGQKVEFLVSFYNNEISEKSEIFDDQFSVERPDGSNFTLKIRSTKLEDSAMYFCASTTPSSYEQYFGPGTRLTVT.

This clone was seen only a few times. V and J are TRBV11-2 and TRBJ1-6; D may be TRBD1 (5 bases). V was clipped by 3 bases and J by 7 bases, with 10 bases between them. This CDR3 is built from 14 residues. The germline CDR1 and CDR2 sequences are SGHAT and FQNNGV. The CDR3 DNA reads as TGTGCCAGCAGCTTTGCTCGACAGAATTCACCCCTCCACTTT. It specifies CASSFARQNSPLHF.

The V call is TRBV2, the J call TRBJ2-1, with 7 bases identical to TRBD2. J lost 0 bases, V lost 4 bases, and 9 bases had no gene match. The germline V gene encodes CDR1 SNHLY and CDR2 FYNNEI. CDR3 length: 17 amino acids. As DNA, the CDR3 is TGTGCCAGCAGTGTTAGGGTCGGGACTAACTCCTACAATGAGCAGTTCTTC. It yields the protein CASSVRVGTNSYNEQFF.

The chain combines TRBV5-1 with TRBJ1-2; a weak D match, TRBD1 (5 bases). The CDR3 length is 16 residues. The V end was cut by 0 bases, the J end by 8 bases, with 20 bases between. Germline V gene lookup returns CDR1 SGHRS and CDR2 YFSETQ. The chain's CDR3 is CASSLDLSRGSQGYTF. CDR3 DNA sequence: TGCGCCAGCAGCTTGGATCTCTCCCGGGGGAGTCAGGGCTACACCTTC.

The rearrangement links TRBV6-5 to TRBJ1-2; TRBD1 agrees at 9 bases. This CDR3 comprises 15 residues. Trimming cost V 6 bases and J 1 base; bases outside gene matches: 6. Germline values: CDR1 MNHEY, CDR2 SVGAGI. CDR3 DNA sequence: TGTGCCAGCAGCACCGGGACAGGGTTTAACTATGGCTACACCTTC. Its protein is CASSTGTGFNYGYTF.

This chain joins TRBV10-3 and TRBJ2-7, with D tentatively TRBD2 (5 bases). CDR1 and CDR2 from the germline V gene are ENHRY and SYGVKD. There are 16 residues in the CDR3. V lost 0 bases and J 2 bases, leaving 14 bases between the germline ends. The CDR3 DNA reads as TGTGCCATCAGTGAGTCGGTCGGGGTGAGGGCCTACGAGCAGTACTTC. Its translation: CAISESVGVRAYEQYF.

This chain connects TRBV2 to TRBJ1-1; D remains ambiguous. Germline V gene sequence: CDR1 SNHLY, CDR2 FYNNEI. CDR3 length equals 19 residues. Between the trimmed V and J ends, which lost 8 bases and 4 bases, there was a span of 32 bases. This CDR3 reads CASGVFLFVLFEYGTEAFF. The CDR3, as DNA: TGTGCCAGCGGAGTCTTCCTATTCGTTCTTTTCGAGTACGGCACTGAAGCTTTCTTT.

CDR3 nucleotide sequence: TGTGCCTGGAGTGGCCGGGAGTATCTAGGTGAGACCCAGTACTTC. The encoded protein is CAWSGREYLGETQYF. The chain is built from TRBV30 and TRBJ2-5; possible D gene TRBD2, 6 bases. Trimming took 1 base from V and 5 from J, leaving 17 bases between them. Germline V lookup: CDR1 GTSNPN, CDR2 SVGIG (reference sequence). This CDR3 has 15 residues.

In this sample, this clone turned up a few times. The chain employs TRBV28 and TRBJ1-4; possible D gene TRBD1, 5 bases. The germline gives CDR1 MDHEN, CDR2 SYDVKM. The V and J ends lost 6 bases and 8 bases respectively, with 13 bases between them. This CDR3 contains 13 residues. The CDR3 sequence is CASRGTGEEKLFF. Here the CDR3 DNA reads TGTGCCAGCAGGGGGACTGGGGAGGAAAAACTGTTTTTT.

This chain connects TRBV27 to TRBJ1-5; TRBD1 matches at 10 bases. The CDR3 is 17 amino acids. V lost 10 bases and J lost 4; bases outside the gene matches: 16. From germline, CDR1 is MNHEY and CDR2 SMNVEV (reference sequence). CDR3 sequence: CATKPAGTGVRNQPQHF. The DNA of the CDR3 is TGTGCCACCAAACCGGCCGGGACAGGGGTTAGGAATCAGCCCCAGCATTTT.